This T cell receptor beta chain derives from a study of blood T cell repertoires in COVID-19. Study at large: The United States, Italy and Spain were the sources of the acute and convalescent COVID-19 samples. PBMCs, B-cell-depleted T cells, or T cells provided the cDNA or gDNA that made up the material.

Per the original methods: Using reference gene primer amplification, nucleated cell counts were estimated. Here immunoSEQ multiplex PCR was the method, and the copy in TCRdb shows in-frame clones only, minus some. That table supplies the V and J calls and clone size; D and trimming were determined from the DNA. The sample carries around 200,000 clones, roughly 84% recorded once. Germline-derived CDR1 and CDR2 are SEHNR and FQNEAQ (reference sequence). This CDR3 has 15 amino acids. V dropped 1 base and J dropped 0 bases, with 10 bases sitting between them. V usage is TRBV7-9 and J usage is TRBJ2-7; D may be TRBD1 (5 bases). This sequence was found in a woman at least 80 years old with acute or convalescent COVID-19. The sequenced material came from peripheral blood. CDR3 in DNA: TGTGCCAGCAGCTTAGAGGGGATTCTCTCCTACGAGCAGTACTTC. Protein sequence: CASSLEGILSYEQYF.